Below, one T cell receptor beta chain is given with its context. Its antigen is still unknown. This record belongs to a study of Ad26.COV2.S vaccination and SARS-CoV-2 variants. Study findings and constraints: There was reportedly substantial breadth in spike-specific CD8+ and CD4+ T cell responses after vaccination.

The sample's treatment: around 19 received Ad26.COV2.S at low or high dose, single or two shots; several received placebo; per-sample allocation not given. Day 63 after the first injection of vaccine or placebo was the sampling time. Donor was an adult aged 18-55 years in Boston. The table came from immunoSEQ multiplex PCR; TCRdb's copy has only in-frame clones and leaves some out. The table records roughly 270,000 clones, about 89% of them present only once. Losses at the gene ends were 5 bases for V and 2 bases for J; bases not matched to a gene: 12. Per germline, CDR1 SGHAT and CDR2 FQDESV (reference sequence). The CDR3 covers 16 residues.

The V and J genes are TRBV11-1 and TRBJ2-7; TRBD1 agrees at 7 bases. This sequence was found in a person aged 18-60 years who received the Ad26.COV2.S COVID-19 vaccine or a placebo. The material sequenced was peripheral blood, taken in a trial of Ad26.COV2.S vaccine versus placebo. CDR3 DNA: TGTGCCAGCAGCCCAGACCAACATGGGACAGCCTACGAGCAGTACTTC. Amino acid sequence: CASSPDQHGTAYEQYF.